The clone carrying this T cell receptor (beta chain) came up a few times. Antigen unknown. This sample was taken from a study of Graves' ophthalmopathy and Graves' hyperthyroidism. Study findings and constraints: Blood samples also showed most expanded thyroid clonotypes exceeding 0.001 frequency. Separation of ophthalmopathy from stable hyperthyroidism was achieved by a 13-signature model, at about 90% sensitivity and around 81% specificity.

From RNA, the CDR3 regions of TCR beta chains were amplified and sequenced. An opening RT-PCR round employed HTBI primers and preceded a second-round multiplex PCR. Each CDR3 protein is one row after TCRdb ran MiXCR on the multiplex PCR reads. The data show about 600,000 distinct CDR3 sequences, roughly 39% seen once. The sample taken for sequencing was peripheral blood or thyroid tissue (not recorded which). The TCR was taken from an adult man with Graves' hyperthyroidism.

The CDR3 region has the DNA TGTGCCAGCAGCGCACCAGGGTACCATGAGCAGTTCTTC. Translated: CASSAPGYHEQFF. This sequence joins TRBV7-2 and TRBJ2-1, with D maybe TRBD1 (5 bases). Germline-derived CDR1 and CDR2 are SGHTA and FQGNSA. Trimming left V 5 bases short and J 8 bases short, with 13 bases between. The CDR3 extends over 13 amino acids.